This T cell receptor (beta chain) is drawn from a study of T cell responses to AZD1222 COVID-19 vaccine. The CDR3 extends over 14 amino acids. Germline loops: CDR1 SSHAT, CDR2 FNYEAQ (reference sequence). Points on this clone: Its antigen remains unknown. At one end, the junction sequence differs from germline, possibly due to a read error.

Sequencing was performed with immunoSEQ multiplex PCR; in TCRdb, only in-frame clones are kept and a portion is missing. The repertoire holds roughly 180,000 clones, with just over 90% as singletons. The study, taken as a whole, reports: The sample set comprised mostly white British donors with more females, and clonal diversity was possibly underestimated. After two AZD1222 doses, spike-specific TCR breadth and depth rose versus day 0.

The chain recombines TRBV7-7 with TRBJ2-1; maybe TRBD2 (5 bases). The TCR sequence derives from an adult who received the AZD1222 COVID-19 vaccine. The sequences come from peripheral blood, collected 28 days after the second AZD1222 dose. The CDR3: CASSPTRDYNEQFF. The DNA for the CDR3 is TGTGCTAGCAGCCCAACTCGGGATTACAATGAGCAGTTCTTC.